These 21 T cell receptor beta chains were all obtained from the same sample, sequenced in a study of blood T cell repertoires in COVID-19. Some clones are missing from TCRdb's copy, which holds only in-frame ones; the method was immunoSEQ multiplex PCR. The sample has 30,000 to 50,000 clones; approximately 91% are singletons. Sequencing input: peripheral blood. These receptors came from a woman in her thirties in a cohort sampled during active COVID-19.

The V gene is TRBV7-9, the J gene TRBJ2-7; 9 bases are shared with TRBD1. This CDR3 spans 15 amino acids. Per germline, CDR1 SEHNR and CDR2 FQNEAQ (reference sequence). With 1 base clipped from V and 3 bases from J, the junction kept 4 bases outside the gene matches. The DNA of the CDR3 is TGTGCCAGCAGCTTAGAAAGACAGGGGGACTACGAGCAGTACTTC. Protein product: CASSLERQGDYEQYF.

This clone showed up just once. V is TRBV30 and J is TRBJ2-7; no clear D. Germline values: CDR1 GTSNPN, CDR2 SVGIG (reference sequence). Trimming shortened V by 2 bases and J by 0 bases, and 11 bases separated the two germline ends. The CDR3 totals 14 residues. CDR3 DNA sequence: TGTGCCTGGAGTCCTATAGCTGGCTCCTACGAGCAGTACTTC. This codes for CAWSPIAGSYEQYF. The complete variable domain, with remaining parts taken from reference TRBV30 and TRBJ2-7, reads SQTIHQWPATLVQPVGSPLSLECTVEGTSNPNLYWYRQAAGRGLQLLFYSVGIGQISSEVPQNLSASRPQDRQFILSSKKLLLSDSGFYLCAWSPIAGSYEQYFGPGTRLTVT.

The J gene is TRBJ2-5, the V gene TRBV24-1; D unclear. Germline CDR1 and CDR2: KGHDR and SFDVKD. V lost 4 bases to trimming and J lost 2 bases, with 10 bases between them. This CDR3 is built from 14 residues. CDR3 nucleotide sequence: TGTGCCACCAGTGACTCACATCTTCAAGAGACCCAGTACTTC. It translates to CATSDSHLQETQYF.

V and J are TRBV4-3 and TRBJ1-3; D is undetermined. Trimming removed 0 bases from V and 0 bases from J, with 9 bases in between. The CDR3 is made up of 16 amino acids. Looked up from germline, CDR1 is LGHNA and CDR2 is YSLEER. CDR3 coding DNA: TGCGCCAGCAGCCAAGACAACAGCCACTCTGGAAACACCATATATTTT. It translates to CASSQDNSHSGNTIYF.

This chain connects TRBV5-8 to TRBJ2-6, with TRBD1 matching 9 bases. V lost 6 bases and J lost 0; bases outside the gene matches: 7. CDR1 is SGHTS and CDR2 is YDEGEE in the germline V gene. This CDR3 region has 17 residues. This chain's CDR3 is CASIEDRGYSGANVLTF. The CDR3 DNA sequence: TGTGCCAGCATCGAAGACAGGGGGTACTCTGGGGCCAACGTCCTGACTTTC.

This chain uses TRBV4-2 with TRBJ2-5, with 14 positions matching TRBD2. Trimming took 4 bases from V and 0 from J; bases not matched to a gene: 1. The CDR3 contains 16 residues. From germline, CDR1 is LGHNA and CDR2 YNFKEQ. CDR3 DNA sequence: TGTGCCAGCAGCCCGACTAGCGGGAGGGACCAAGAGACCCAGTACTTC. Translated: CASSPTSGRDQETQYF.

V usage is TRBV7-3 and J usage is TRBJ2-7, with TRBD2 matching over 10 bases. Germline V gives CDR1 SGHTA, CDR2 FQGTGA. V gave up 5 bases and J gave up 2 bases; unmatched junction bases: 9. This CDR3 is 16 amino acids long. CDR3 protein: CASSPQGTSATYEQYF. The CDR3 DNA reads as TGTGCCAGCAGCCCCCAAGGGACTAGCGCTACCTACGAGCAGTACTTC.

J is TRBJ1-5 and V is TRBV11-3, with 11 bases identical to TRBD1. Per germline, CDR1 SGHNT and CDR2 YENEEA. The trim removed 0 bases at V and 0 bases at J, leaving 4 bases unmatched. This CDR3 is built from 18 residues. CDR3 coding DNA: TGTGCCAGCAGCTTAGAAGGGGACAGGGGGGGTAGCAATCAGCCCCAGCATTTT. It yields the protein CASSLEGDRGGSNQPQHF.

The rearrangement uses TRBV12-3 or TRBV12-4 and TRBJ1-3; D call uncertain. V gave up 3 bases and J gave up 0 bases, with 3 bases separating them. This CDR3 spans 13 amino acids. This CDR3 is CASSFNSGNTIYF. The CDR3 bases are TGTGCCAGCAGTTTCAACTCTGGAAACACCATATATTTT.

CDR3 region: CASNPLGSGANVLTF. The CDR3 coding sequence is TGTGCCAGCAACCCCCTCGGCTCTGGGGCCAACGTCCTGACTTTC. The chain combines TRBV7-9 with TRBJ2-6; the D is unclear. This CDR3 contains 15 residues. Germline V gene data show CDR1 as SEHNR and CDR2 as FQNEAQ (reference sequence). Deletions cut 7 bases from V and 0 bases from J, with 10 bases between.

CDR3 bases: TGTGCCAGCAGTTACGGGAGGGCTAGCGGTACCTACGAGCAGTACTTC. Amino acids: CASSYGRASGTYEQYF. This chain joins TRBV6-5 and TRBJ2-7; 7 nucleotides align to TRBD2. The length of the CDR3 is 16 residues. The germline gives CDR1 MNHEY, CDR2 SVGAGI. V shed 2 bases and J 2 bases; nucleotides not matched to a gene: 9.

The CDR3 protein is CASKTGGGGGYTF. The DNA of the CDR3 is TGTGCCAGCAAGACCGGGGGCGGGGGGGGCTACACCTTC. V gene TRBV6-5 combines with J gene TRBJ1-2; maybe TRBD1 (6 bases). This CDR3 is 13 amino acids long. The germline CDR1 and CDR2 sequences are MNHEY and SVGAGI. The V and J ends lost 7 bases and 8 bases respectively, with 17 bases between them.

The gene calls are TRBV13 and TRBJ2-7, with D possibly being TRBD1 (5 bases). V was shortened by 4 bases and J by 1 base, with 20 bases between the two germline ends. Germline values: CDR1 PRHDT, CDR2 FYEKMQ (reference sequence). This CDR3 contains 17 residues. The CDR3 DNA follows: TGTGCCAGCAGCTCCCCTGGACATCTAGGAACGTCCTACGAGCAGTACTTC. Translated: CASSSPGHLGTSYEQYF. The variable domain in full, with the rest retrieved from reference TRBV13 and TRBJ2-7, is AAGVIQSPRHLIKEKRETATLKCYPIPRHDTVYWYQQGPGQDPQFLISFYEKMQSDKGSIPDRFSAQQFSDYHSELNMSSLELGDSALYFCASSSPGHLGTSYEQYFGPGTRLTVT.

The V gene is TRBV10-1, the J gene TRBJ2-2, with D perhaps TRBD2 (6 bases). The CDR3 runs 14 residues. Trimming pared 0 bases from V and 7 bases from J, leaving 9 bases between. The germline CDR1 and CDR2 sequences are WNHNN and SYGVQD (reference sequence). Here the CDR3 DNA reads TGCGCCAGCAGTGAGTCTGGGGGGAACGGGGAGCTGTTTTTT. Its translation: CASSESGGNGELFF.

V is TRBV4-3 and J is TRBJ2-3; TRBD2 matches at 10 bases. Trimming at V came to 1 base and at J to 8 bases, leaving 6 bases not matched to a gene. The germline V gene has CDR1 LGHNA and CDR2 YSLEER. The CDR3 has 15 residues. The CDR3 loop reads CASSQAGRLAGTQYF. The CDR3 DNA sequence: TGCGCCAGCAGCCAAGCTGGGAGACTAGCGGGTACGCAGTATTTT.

CDR3 DNA: TGCAGTGCCCAGAGGGAGACCCAGTACTTC. It translates to CSAQRETQYF. J is TRBJ2-5 and V is TRBV20-1; D is unresolved. CDR1 is DFQATT and CDR2 is SNEGSKA in the germline V gene (reference sequence). The V gene lost 6 bases and the J gene lost 5 bases, with 7 bases spanning the gap. The CDR3 extends over 10 amino acids.

Only one count was recorded for this clone. The CDR3 coding sequence is TGCGCCAGCAGCCAAGGAGTCAGGGTGGCCACTGAAGCTTTCTTT. This encodes CASSQGVRVATEAFF. This sequence joins TRBV4-1 and TRBJ1-1; the D gene is possibly TRBD1 (5 bases). The CDR3 sequence is 15 residues long. Per the germline V gene, CDR1 is MGHRA and CDR2 is YSYEKL. Trimming cost V 1 base and J 4 bases, with 13 bases left between them.

This rearrangement joins TRBV28 to TRBJ2-7; TRBD1 matches at 8 bases. Germline V gene lookup returns CDR1 MDHEN and CDR2 SYDVKM. There are 14 residues in the CDR3. J gave up 2 bases and V 5 bases, and 5 bases lay outside the gene matches. CDR3 sequence (DNA): TGTGCCAGCAGTCTGACAGGGGAAGCCTACGAGCAGTACTTC. Translating gives CASSLTGEAYEQYF.

The chain carries TRBV5-1 and TRBJ1-1; 7 nucleotides align to TRBD1. The V gene's germline CDR1 is SGHRS and CDR2 YFSETQ. The CDR3 has 13 amino acids. V gave up 7 bases and J gave up 1 base; unmatched junction bases: 4. The CDR3 loop reads CASQGGWNTEAFF. Here the CDR3 DNA reads TGCGCCAGCCAAGGGGGCTGGAACACTGAAGCTTTCTTT.

The J gene is TRBJ2-7, the V gene TRBV27; perhaps TRBD2 as D (6 bases). Trimming pared 2 bases from V and 2 bases from J, leaving 25 bases between. From germline, CDR1 is MNHEY and CDR2 SMNVEV (reference sequence). The CDR3 covers 19 residues. CDR3 sequence: CASSLSFGTPSGSTYEQYF. CDR3 nucleotide sequence: TGTGCCAGCAGTTTAAGCTTTGGAACTCCCAGCGGGTCCACCTACGAGCAGTACTTC.

The gene calls are TRBV15 and TRBJ1-3; 9 bases align to TRBD1. The germline V gene encodes CDR1 LNHNV and CDR2 YYDKDF (reference sequence). J was trimmed by 1 base and V by 0 bases; bases with no gene match: 10. This CDR3 contains 19 residues. The CDR3 is CATSRDQLGQGISGNTIYF. CDR3 nucleotide sequence: TGTGCCACCAGCAGAGATCAGTTGGGACAGGGTATTTCTGGAAACACCATATATTTT.